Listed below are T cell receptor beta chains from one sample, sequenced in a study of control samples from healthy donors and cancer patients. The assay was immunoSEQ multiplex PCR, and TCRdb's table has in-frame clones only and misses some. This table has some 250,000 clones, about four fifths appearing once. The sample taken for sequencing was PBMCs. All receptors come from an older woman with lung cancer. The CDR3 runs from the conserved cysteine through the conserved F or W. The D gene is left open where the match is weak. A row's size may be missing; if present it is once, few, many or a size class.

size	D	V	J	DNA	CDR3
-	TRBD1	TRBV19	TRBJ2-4	TGTGCCAGTAAGGGACAGGGAGGGAACATTCAGTACTTC	CASKGQGGNIQYF
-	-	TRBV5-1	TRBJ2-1	TGCGCCAGCAGCTTGGAGGGTACCACCTACAATGAGCAGTTCTTC	CASSLEGTTYNEQFF
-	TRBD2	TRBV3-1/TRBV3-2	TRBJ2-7	TGTGCCAGCAGCCAAGAGGGGAGACTAGCGTACTACGAGCAGTACTTC	CASSQEGRLAYYEQYF
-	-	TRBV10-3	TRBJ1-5	TGTGCCATCAGTGATCTGGCAGGAGCCCTACAGCCCCAGCATTTT	CAISDLAGALQPQHF
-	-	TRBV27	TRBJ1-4	TGTGCCAGCAGTTTTGGAACAGCAAATGAAAAACTGTTTTTT	CASSFGTANEKLFF
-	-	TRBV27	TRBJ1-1	TGTGCCAGCAGGGGGCACATGAACACTGAAGCTTTCTTT	CASRGHMNTEAFF
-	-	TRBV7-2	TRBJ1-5	TGTGCCAGCAGCTTAGGCCTAGATGGTTATCAGCCCCAGCATTTT	CASSLGLDGYQPQHF
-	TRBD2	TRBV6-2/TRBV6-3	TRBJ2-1	TGTGCCAGCAGCTGGACTAGCGGGAGTATAAATGAGCAGTTCTTC	CASSWTSGSINEQFF
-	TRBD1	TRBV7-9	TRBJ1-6	TGTGCCAGCAGCCCCCTAGATTCGACAGGGAGTTCACCCCTCCACTTT	CASSPLDSTGSSPLHF
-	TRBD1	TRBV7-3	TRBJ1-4	TGTGCCAGCAGCTTGACAGGGGGCATCGGTGAAAAACTGTTTTTT	CASSLTGGIGEKLFF
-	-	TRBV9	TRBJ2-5	TGTGCCAGCAGCGTAGTGGGGGGAGAGACCCAGTACTTC	CASSVVGGETQYF
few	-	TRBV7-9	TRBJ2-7	TGTGCCAGCAGCTTAGATGGGGGCCCCTACGAGCAGTACTTC	CASSLDGGPYEQYF
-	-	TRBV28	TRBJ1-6	TGTGCCAGCAGTTCAGGGGAGGCACCCCTCCACTTT	CASSSGEAPLHF
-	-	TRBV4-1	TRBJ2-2	TGCGCCAGCAGCCAAGATGGCAGGGAATTTCTCGGGGAGCTGTTTTTT	CASSQDGREFLGELFF
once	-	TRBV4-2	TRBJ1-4	TGTGCCAGCAGCCAAGATCTTACAGGTCTTAATGAAAAACTGTTTTTT	CASSQDLTGLNEKLFF
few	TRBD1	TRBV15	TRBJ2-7	TGTGCCACCAGCAGACAGGGGGCGGATTACGAGCAGTACTTC	CATSRQGADYEQYF
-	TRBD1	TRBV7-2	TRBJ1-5	TGTGCCAGCAGACCCCAGGGGGCGCAGGGTCAGCCCCAGCATTTT	CASRPQGAQGQPQHF
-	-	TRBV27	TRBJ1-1	TGTGCCAGCAGTCTAACAAGAGTGAACACTGAAGCTTTCTTT	CASSLTRVNTEAFF
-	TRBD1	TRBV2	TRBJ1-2	TGTGCCAGCAGCCGGGACAGAGGGGGCTACACCTTC	CASSRDRGGYTF
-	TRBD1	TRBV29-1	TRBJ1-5	TGCAGCGTCCGACAGGGTCTGGAGCCCCAGCATTTT	CSVRQGLEPQHF
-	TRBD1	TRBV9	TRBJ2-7	TGTGCCAGCAGCGGGAGGACAGGGAGCGAGCAGTACTTC	CASSGRTGSEQYF
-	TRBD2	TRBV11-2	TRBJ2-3	TGTGCCAGCAGCGCGCGGGGGGCCTACACAGATACGCAGTATTTT	CASSARGAYTDTQYF
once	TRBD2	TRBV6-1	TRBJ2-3	TGTGCCAGCAGTGAACGGGACTACAGCACAGATACGCAGTATTTT	CASSERDYSTDTQYF
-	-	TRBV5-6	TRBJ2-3	TGTGCCAGCAGCTTGGTGGGGGGATACAACGATACGCAGTATTTT	CASSLVGGYNDTQYF
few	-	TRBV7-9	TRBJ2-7	TGTGCCAGCAGCGAACCGGGTGGAGGGCACTACGAGCAGTACTTC	CASSEPGGGHYEQYF
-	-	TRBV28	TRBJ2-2	TGTGCCAGCAGCCCGACGCACGTTAACACCGGGGAGCTGTTTTTT	CASSPTHVNTGELFF
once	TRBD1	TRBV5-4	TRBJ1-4	TGTGCCAGCAGCTTAGGGGGCTTGTCGGAAGAAAAACTGTTTTTT	CASSLGGLSEEKLFF
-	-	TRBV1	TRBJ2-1	TGCACCAGCAGCCAAGACAGAGCTGCCAGGGGGAATGAGCAGTTCTTC	CTSSQDRAARGNEQFF
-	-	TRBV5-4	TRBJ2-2	TGTGCCAGCAGCTTGGGACTAGTGAACACCGGGGAGCTGTTTTTT	CASSLGLVNTGELFF
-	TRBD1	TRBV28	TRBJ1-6	TGTGCCAGCAGTTTGTTACAGGGGAAAGTTTCCTATAATTCACCCCTCCACTTT	CASSLLQGKVSYNSPLHF
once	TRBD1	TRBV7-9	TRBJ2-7	TGTGCCAGCAGCTCCCGGGACAGGACCTACGAGCAGTACTTC	CASSSRDRTYEQYF
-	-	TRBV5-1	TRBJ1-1	TGCGCCAGCAGCTTCGCTTGGGGGAGGGGAACTGAAGCTTTCTTT	CASSFAWGRGTEAFF
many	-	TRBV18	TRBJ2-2	TGTGCCAGCTCACCACCGATGGGGGGAAACACCGGGGAGCTGTTTTTT	CASSPPMGGNTGELFF
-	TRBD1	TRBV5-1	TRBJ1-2	TGCGCCAGCAGCTTGGACAGGGGGCTTCGAGGGTACTATGGCTACACCTTC	CASSLDRGLRGYYGYTF
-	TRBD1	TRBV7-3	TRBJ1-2	TGTGCCAGCAGCGAGACAGGGGGGGAGAGCTATGGCTACACCTTC	CASSETGGESYGYTF